One sample yielded the 6 T cell receptor beta chains listed below, sequenced in a study of shared clonotypes between healthy human individuals. Terminally differentiated effector memory CD45RA+ cells were excluded by CCR7 positive selection of CD45RO-negative cells. TCRdb's copy holds only in-frame clones and misses some; the assay was immunoSEQ multiplex PCR. The table has 550,000 to 600,000 clones, about 98% seen once. Material: naive CD8+ T cells sorted from blood. The receptors derive from a man aged 25 to 40 in good health.

The chain couples TRBV14 to TRBJ2-1; 7 positions match TRBD2. Per germline, CDR1 SGHDN and CDR2 FVKESK. Trimming removed 1 base from V and 1 base from J; junction bases left unmatched: 10. The CDR3 runs 18 residues. The CDR3 DNA reads TGTGCCAGCAGCCAAGTGGGGGTAGCGGGCCTATCCTACAATGAGCAGTTCTTC. Encoded protein: CASSQVGVAGLSYNEQFF. Variable domain in full (rest from reference TRBV14 and TRBJ2-1): EAGVTQFPSHSVIEKGQTVTLRCDPISGHDNLYWYRRVMGKEIKFLLHFVKESKQDESGMPNNRFLAERTGGTYSTLKVQPAELEDSGVYFCASSQVGVAGLSYNEQFFGPGTRLTVL.

V usage is TRBV5-8 and J usage is TRBJ2-2; 8 bases are shared with TRBD1. The germline V gene encodes CDR1 SGHTS and CDR2 YDEGEE. With V trimmed by 4 bases and J by 0 bases, 5 bases remained unmatched. The CDR3 contains 16 residues. CDR3 in DNA: TGTGCCAGCAGCCTCGGGACAGGATCGAACACCGGGGAGCTGTTTTTT. Its protein is CASSLGTGSNTGELFF.

This sequence joins TRBV7-2 and TRBJ2-7; D ambiguous. Trimming cost V 3 bases and J 3 bases, with 9 bases left between them. This CDR3 has 13 amino acids. Germline CDR1 is SGHTA and CDR2 is FQGNSA. The CDR3 is CASSFGSNYEQYF. The CDR3 DNA is TGTGCCAGCAGCTTCGGCAGCAACTACGAGCAGTACTTC.

CDR3 loop: CASSAGTANYGYTF. The CDR3 region has the DNA TGTGCCAGCAGCGCGGGGACAGCTAACTATGGCTACACCTTC. The rearrangement joins TRBV9 to TRBJ1-2; 7 positions match TRBD1. This CDR3 is 14 amino acids long. V gave up 3 bases and J gave up 0 bases; unmatched junction bases: 2. From germline, CDR1 is SGDLS and CDR2 YYNGEE.

This clone has a single count. The CDR3 region has the DNA TGTGCTAGTGGTTTCGACCTCCAGTCGAATCAGCCCCAGCATTTT. Its translation is CASGFDLQSNQPQHF. The rearrangement joins TRBV12-5 to TRBJ1-5; unclear D gene. The CDR3 length is 15 residues. V dropped 3 bases and J dropped 4 bases, with 13 bases sitting between them. Germline V gives CDR1 LGHNT, CDR2 FRNRAP.

The CDR3 loop is CASSPSRHPDTQYF. In DNA, the CDR3 is TGTGCCAGCAGCCCTAGCCGACACCCCGATACGCAGTATTTT. The chain has TRBV7-3 and TRBJ2-3, with a tentative D call TRBD2 (5 bases). Trimming left V 5 bases short and J 6 bases short, with 15 bases between. CDR3 size: 14 residues. Germline lookup yields CDR1 SGHTA and CDR2 FQGTGA.